This T cell receptor beta chain was found in a study of cytomegalovirus exposure and HLA in healthy donors. As for the study in general: Clustering assigned 70% to 85% of the roughly 400 genotyped donors to the Caucasian-associated ancestry cluster. Study conclusions and caveats: Usually a TCR sequence was rare, but some public TCRs were found in many donors. Sequencing depth across donors, presence/absence analyses assumed, was roughly uniform.

It was with 60 Vbeta and 13 Jbeta primers that the PCR ran. Only in-frame clones appear in the TCRdb table, and some are missing; sequencing was by immunoSEQ multiplex PCR. Of 150,000 to 200,000 clones listed, almost 80% are singletons. This CDR3 has 13 amino acids. Germline V gives CDR1 SGDLS, CDR2 YYNGEE. Trimming shortened V by 3 bases and J by 9 bases, and 14 bases separated the two germline ends. On this clone itself: Its antigen is not identified.

The chain combines TRBV9 with TRBJ2-3, with D unclear. Sample: PBMCs. The TCR originated in a man aged 35 to 55 in good health and CMV-seropositive. The CDR3 nucleotides are TGTGCCAGCAGCGGCCCCGAGGCTTGGACGCAGTATTTT. Translating gives CASSGPEAWTQYF.